What follows are 12 T cell receptor beta chains derived from one specimen sequenced in a study of T cells in tumors after PD-1 blockade. Method: immunoSEQ multiplex PCR; TCRdb's copy keeps in-frame clones and lacks some. Counted here are around 35,000 clones, roughly four fifths occurring once; the ten biggest clones make up around 40%. The source was PBMCs, collected after anti-PD-1 treatment. Receptors were obtained from a human donor with basal cell carcinoma.

V usage is TRBV7-8 and J usage is TRBJ2-7; 9 positions match TRBD1. V lost 2 bases, J lost 4 bases, and 12 bases stayed unmatched. The length of the CDR3 is 17 residues. The germline CDR1 and CDR2 sequences are SGHVS and FQNEAQ. The CDR3 coding sequence is TGTGCCAGCAGCTTAATTCCCCCCGGGGACAGGGTATACGAGCAGTACTTC. Translating it yields CASSLIPPGDRVYEQYF.

The chain joins TRBV29-1 to TRBJ1-2; tentative D call: TRBD1 (5 bases). Trimming took off 7 bases at V and 2 bases at J, with 11 bases between the two ends. CDR3 length: 12 amino acids. The germline gives CDR1 SQVTM, CDR2 ANQGSEA. The DNA of the CDR3 is TGCAGCGCCCAGACAGAGAACTATGGCTACACCTTC. Translating it yields CSAQTENYGYTF.

This clone has just a few counts. This chain uses TRBV29-1 with TRBJ2-3, with 9 bases fitting TRBD2. CDR1 is SQVTM and CDR2 is ANQGSEA in the germline V gene. V was clipped by 4 bases and J by 4 bases; unmatched bases: 9. The CDR3 consists of 15 residues. The CDR3 spells CSVGTLAGVADTQYF. The DNA for the CDR3 is TGCAGCGTTGGGACATTAGCGGGAGTGGCAGATACGCAGTATTTT.

This clone was recorded a few times. The chain has TRBV24-1 and TRBJ1-2; possible D gene TRBD1, 6 bases. V gave up 3 bases and J gave up 8 bases, with 12 bases separating them. The CDR3 runs 13 residues. The germline CDR1 and CDR2 sequences are KGHDR and SFDVKD. Here the CDR3 reads CATSDAYREGYTF. For the CDR3, the DNA is TGTGCCACCAGTGATGCCTACAGGGAGGGCTACACCTTC.

The chain recombines TRBV10-3 with TRBJ1-2, with D possibly TRBD1 on 5 matching bases. This CDR3 is built from 16 residues. Germline-derived CDR1 and CDR2 are ENHRY and SYGVKD. V was clipped by 8 bases and J by 6 bases, with 25 bases between them. CDR3 nucleotide sequence: TGTGCCATCCCGATACCGGGACCGATTGTAGGAGATGGCTACACCTTC. As protein: CAIPIPGPIVGDGYTF.

The J gene is TRBJ1-2, the V gene TRBV23-1; weak D call: TRBD1 (5 bases). TRBV23-1 is annotated as an ORF whose role is uncertain. The CDR3 sequence is 19 residues long. Trimming cost V 4 bases and J 4 bases, with 28 bases left between them. The CDR3 sequence: CASSPPLICDSFWGYGYTF. The DNA for the CDR3 is TGCGCCAGCAGTCCCCCCCTTATTTGTGACAGTTTTTGGGGCTATGGCTACACCTTC.

J is TRBJ1-5 and V is TRBV19; 9 bases are a match to TRBD1. V was clipped by 4 bases and J by 5 bases; unmatched bases: 3. The CDR3 length is 14 residues. Germline V gene data show CDR1 as LNHDA and CDR2 as SQIVND (reference sequence). CDR3 sequence (DNA): TGTGCCAGTAGTACCACAGGGGGCCATCAGCCCCAGCATTTT. This translates into CASSTTGGHQPQHF.

This chain uses TRBV28 with TRBJ2-3; 7 positions match TRBD2. V dropped 3 bases and J dropped 0; count of bases not matched to a gene: 6. Germline lookup yields CDR1 MDHEN and CDR2 SYDVKM. The CDR3 contains 16 residues. CDR3 in amino acids: CASSFASGTSTDTQYF. The CDR3 bases are TGTGCCAGCAGTTTCGCTAGCGGAACTAGCACAGATACGCAGTATTTT.

The chain's CDR3 is CASSSRVGSDTQYF. CDR3 DNA sequence: TGTGCCAGCAGCTCCCGGGTGGGGTCAGATACGCAGTATTTT. The chain carries TRBV7-3 and TRBJ2-3; no firm D call. V shed 4 bases and J shed 4 bases, with 12 bases lying between them. The CDR3 loop spans 14 amino acids. Germline CDR1 SGHTA, CDR2 FQGTGA.

The J gene is TRBJ2-1, the V gene TRBV19, with D possibly being TRBD2 (7 bases). The CDR3 has 16 residues. The V gene lost 3 bases and the J gene lost 1 base, with 13 bases spanning the gap. From germline, CDR1 is LNHDA and CDR2 SQIVND (reference sequence). CDR3 region: CASSMSGGRSYNEQFF. The CDR3 DNA reads TGTGCCAGTAGTATGTCCGGGGGGCGATCCTACAATGAGCAGTTCTTC. The full variable domain, completed using reference TRBV19 and TRBJ2-1, is DGGITQSPKYLFRKEGQNVTLSCEQNLNHDAMYWYRQDPGQGLRLIYYSQIVNDFQKGDIAEGYSVSREKKESFPLTVTSAQKNPTAFYLCASSMSGGRSYNEQFFGPGTRLTVL.

This chain joins TRBV28 and TRBJ2-7; the match to TRBD1 covers 8 bases. The V gene's germline CDR1 is MDHEN and CDR2 SYDVKM. The V and J ends lost 1 base and 5 bases, in that order; junction bases with no gene match: 7. This CDR3 has 15 residues. The CDR3 DNA reads as TGTGCCAGCAGTTTATTTTCGGGACAGGTAAACGAGCAGTACTTC. Translating it yields CASSLFSGQVNEQYF. Looking up the rest from reference TRBV28 and TRBJ2-7 gives the full variable domain: DVKVTQSSRYLVKRTGEKVFLECVQDMDHENMFWYRQDPGLGLRLIYFSYDVKMKEKGDIPEGYSVSREKKERFSLILESASTNQTSMYLCASSLFSGQVNEQYFGPGTRLTVT.

This sequence joins TRBV11-2 and TRBJ2-7; 7 bases are shared with TRBD1. Germline V gene data show CDR1 as SGHAT and CDR2 as FQNNGV. This CDR3 has 15 residues. V dropped 5 bases and J dropped 1; count of bases not matched to a gene: 8. The CDR3 DNA sequence: TGTGCCAGCAGCCCCGCCGGGACAGTTTCCTACGAGCAGTACTTC. Translation gives CASSPAGTVSYEQYF.